The entry below describes one TCR beta chain. In the original workflow: Estimates of nucleated cell counts were drawn from the amplification of reference gene primers. The assay was immunoSEQ multiplex PCR, and TCRdb's table has in-frame clones only and misses some. The DNA was the basis for D and trimming; V, J and clone size are from that table. The repertoire holds some 240,000 clones, with 65% to 90% as singletons. This record belongs to a study of blood T cell repertoires in COVID-19. Patients at the Seattle site were enrolled during active infection and followed longitudinally. Germline V gene data show CDR1 as SGHAT and CDR2 as FQDESV (reference sequence). J was trimmed by 0 bases and V by 5 bases; bases with no gene match: 6. The CDR3 runs to 15 residues.

Source material: peripheral blood. This TCR derives from a woman in her 70s with COVID-19, enrolled during active disease. The chain is built from TRBV11-1 and TRBJ1-1; 7 positions match TRBD1. CDR3 DNA sequence: TGTGCCAGCAGCCGTTCGGGACAGTTGAACACTGAAGCTTTCTTT. Translation gives CASSRSGQLNTEAFF.